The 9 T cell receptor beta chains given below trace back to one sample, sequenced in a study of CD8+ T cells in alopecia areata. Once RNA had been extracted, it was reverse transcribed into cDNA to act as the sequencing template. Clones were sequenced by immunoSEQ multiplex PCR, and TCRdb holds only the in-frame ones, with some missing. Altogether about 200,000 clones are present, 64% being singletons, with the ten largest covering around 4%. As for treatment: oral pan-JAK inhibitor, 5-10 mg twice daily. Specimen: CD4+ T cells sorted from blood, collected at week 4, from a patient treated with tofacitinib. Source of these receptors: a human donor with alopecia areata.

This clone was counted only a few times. The CDR3 DNA follows: TGCAGCAAGACTAGCGGGGGGGCCCATGAGCAGTTCTTC. It is translated as CSKTSGGAHEQFF. The rearrangement joins TRBV29-1 to TRBJ2-1, with 14 bases identical to TRBD2. This CDR3 spans 13 amino acids. Trimming at V came to 8 bases and at J to 8 bases, leaving 5 bases not matched to a gene. The germline V gene has CDR1 SQVTM and CDR2 ANQGSEA.

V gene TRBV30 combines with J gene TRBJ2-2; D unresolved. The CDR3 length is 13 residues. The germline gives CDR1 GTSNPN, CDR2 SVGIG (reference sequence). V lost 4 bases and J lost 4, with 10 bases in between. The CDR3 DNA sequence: TGTGCCTGGATAGGGCAGCCCACCGGGGAGCTGTTTTTT. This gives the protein CAWIGQPTGELFF.

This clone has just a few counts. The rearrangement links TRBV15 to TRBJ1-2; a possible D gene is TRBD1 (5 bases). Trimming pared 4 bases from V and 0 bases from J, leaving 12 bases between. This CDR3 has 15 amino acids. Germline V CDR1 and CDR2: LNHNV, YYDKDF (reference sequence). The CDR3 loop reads CATSTRQTANYGYTF. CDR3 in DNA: TGTGCCACCAGCACCCGACAGACGGCTAACTATGGCTACACCTTC.

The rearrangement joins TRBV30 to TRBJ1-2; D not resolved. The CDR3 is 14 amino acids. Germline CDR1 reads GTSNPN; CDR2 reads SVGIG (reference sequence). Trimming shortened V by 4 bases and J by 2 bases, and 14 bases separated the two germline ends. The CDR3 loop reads CAWTPTAGNYGYTF. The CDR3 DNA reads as TGTGCCTGGACCCCAACCGCGGGGAACTATGGCTACACCTTC.

The CDR3 DNA is TGTGCCACCAGCCGCGGGGGGCAGGGGATCCAAACTAATGAAAAACTGTTTTTT. Amino acids: CATSRGGQGIQTNEKLFF. The chain has TRBV15 and TRBJ1-4; D possibly corresponds to TRBD1 (6 bases). The germline V gene has CDR1 LNHNV and CDR2 YYDKDF (reference sequence). V was clipped by 5 bases and J by 1 base, with 20 bases between them. There are 18 residues in the CDR3. Drawing the rest from reference TRBV15 and TRBJ1-4, the complete variable domain is DAMVIQNPRYQVTQFGKPVTLSCSQTLNHNVMYWYQQKSSQAPKLLFHYYDKDFNNEADTPDNFQSRRPNTSFCFLDIRSPGLGDTAMYLCATSRGGQGIQTNEKLFFGSGTQLSVL.

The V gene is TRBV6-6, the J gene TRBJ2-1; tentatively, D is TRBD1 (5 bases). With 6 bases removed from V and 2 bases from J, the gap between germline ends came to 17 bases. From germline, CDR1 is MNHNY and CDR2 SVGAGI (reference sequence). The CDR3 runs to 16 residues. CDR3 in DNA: TGTGCCAGCAGCCGGTCTGGTCAGGGAACCTACAATGAGCAGTTCTTC. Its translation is CASSRSGQGTYNEQFF.

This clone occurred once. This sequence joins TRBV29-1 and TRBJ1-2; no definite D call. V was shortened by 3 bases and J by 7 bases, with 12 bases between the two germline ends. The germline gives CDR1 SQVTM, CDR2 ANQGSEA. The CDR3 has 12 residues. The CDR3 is CSVDPREGGYTF. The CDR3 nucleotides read TGCAGCGTTGATCCGAGGGAGGGTGGCTACACCTTC. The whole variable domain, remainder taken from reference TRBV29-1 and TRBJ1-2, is SAVISQKPSRDICQRGTSLTIQCQVDSQVTMMFWYRQQPGQSLTLIATANQGSEATYESGFVIDKFPISRPNLTFSTLTVSNMSPEDSSIYLCSVDPREGGYTFGSGTRLTVV.

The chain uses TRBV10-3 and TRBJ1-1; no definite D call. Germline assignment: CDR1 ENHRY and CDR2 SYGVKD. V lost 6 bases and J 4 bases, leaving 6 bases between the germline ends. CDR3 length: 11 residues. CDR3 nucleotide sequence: TGTGCCATCAGATCCGGCACTGAAGCTTTCTTT. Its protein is CAIRSGTEAFF.

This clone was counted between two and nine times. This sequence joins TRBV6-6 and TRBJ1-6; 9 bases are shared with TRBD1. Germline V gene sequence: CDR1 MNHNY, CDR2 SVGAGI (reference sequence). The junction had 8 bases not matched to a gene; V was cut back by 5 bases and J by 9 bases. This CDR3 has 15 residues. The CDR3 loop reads CASSRDRAFFSPLHF. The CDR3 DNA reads TGTGCCAGCAGTAGGGACAGGGCCTTTTTTTCACCCCTCCACTTT.